This is a list of T cell receptor beta chains from one sample in a study of Graves' ophthalmopathy and Graves' hyperthyroidism. TCRdb fed the multiplex PCR reads into MiXCR, producing one record per CDR3 protein. This sample has a few hundred thousand distinct CDR3 sequences, with roughly 39% found just once. The sample was peripheral blood or thyroid tissue (not recorded which). These receptors originate from an adult man with Graves' hyperthyroidism. Both conserved end residues are trimmed from each CDR3. Fields, in order: clone size, D gene, V gene, CDR3 protein. The D gene is left open where the match is weak. Clone size is shown for a subset of rows, as once, few, many or a class of expanded clone.

many . TRBV12-5 ASGSGTAYEQY
many . TRBV20-1 SARAIDTTYEQY
. . TRBV12-3/TRBV12-4 ASSLPGGTQY
many TRBD1 TRBV9 ASSVGGGRGYGYT
many TRBD2 TRBV5-4 ASSLVLAGKETQY
. . TRBV24-1 ATSDSSWRARDEQF
. . TRBV2 ASSSSPGPGGSETQY
. . TRBV7-2 ASSLGEGLGEKLF
many . TRBV7-8 ASSLSRSRDAYEQY
. . TRBV7-9 ASSLVLGGDIQY
many TRBD1 TRBV7-8 ASSPRTGWEQY
many . TRBV5-8 ASSAMYQPQH
many . TRBV20-1 SASEGGYGYT
. . TRBV29-1 SVEGGRAQAF
. . TRBV7-2 ASSHSGPSSYEQY
. TRBD2 TRBV7-2 ASSPGLAGSSNAGELF
. . TRBV6-4 ASRDSWGNTEAF
. . TRBV7-8 ASSLTGSPFPLH
few . TRBV12-1 ASSPRGGVNTGELF
. . TRBV6-4 ASSELVGKLF
few . TRBV6-2/TRBV6-3 ASSYSGTGGPGANVLT
. . TRBV9 ASSVVTRYNEQF
. . TRBV12-3/TRBV12-4 ASSPTQQETQY
few . TRBV7-3 ASSLNLLNEQF
. . TRBV20-1 SARDFVAGAGSPLH
. . TRBV2 ASSEFLFRSTEAF
. . TRBV9 ASSARGGGLGTEAF
. . TRBV5-1 ASSLRSPGDYGYT
few . TRBV12-3/TRBV12-4 ASTDGGEGRAF
few . TRBV5-4 ASSPGTSNSPLH
many . TRBV15 ATSRDRAGPETEAF
few . TRBV29-1 SVESGVEQF
many TRBD1 TRBV6-5 ASSSDWDSYEQY
many TRBD1 TRBV20-1 SARGQGGREAF
many . TRBV10-2 ASSELQGAAAAEAF
few . TRBV7-9 ASSLGGLGELF
once TRBD2 TRBV7-3 ASSLAVGGNGQY
many . TRBV14 ASSQKLSPPNEKLF
. . TRBV28 ASKFPPGKTQY
. . TRBV29-1 SVDRGRMHGYT
many . TRBV2 ASSDSQAAGRGYT
. . TRBV7-8 ASSLLHGYNEQF